The clone carrying this T cell receptor beta chain was seen more than once but under ten times. This specimen comes from a study of T-cell reconstitution after alpha-beta-depleted transplantation in children. V was clipped by 4 bases and J by 0 bases; unmatched bases: 4. From germline, CDR1 is SGHRS and CDR2 YFSETQ. The length of the CDR3 is 16 residues. Unique molecular identifiers were incorporated when the TCRbeta library was constructed. MiXCR, run by TCRdb on the PCR reads, gives a single entry per CDR3 protein. The repertoire holds about 210,000 distinct CDR3 sequences, with 17% as singletons. The rearrangement uses TRBV5-1 and TRBJ2-3; TRBD2 matches 11 bases. The clonotype originates from a male patient aged 2-15 years who had a stem cell transplant for acute lymphoblastic leukemia, so the T cells may come from the graft donor. The material sequenced was PBMCs, mostly from graft donor cells, taken 360 days after TCRalphabeta/CD19-depleted stem cell transplant. For the CDR3, the DNA is TGCGCCAGCAGCGAACTAGCGGGGGCTAGCACAGATACGCAGTATTTT. Translating it yields CASSELAGASTDTQYF.